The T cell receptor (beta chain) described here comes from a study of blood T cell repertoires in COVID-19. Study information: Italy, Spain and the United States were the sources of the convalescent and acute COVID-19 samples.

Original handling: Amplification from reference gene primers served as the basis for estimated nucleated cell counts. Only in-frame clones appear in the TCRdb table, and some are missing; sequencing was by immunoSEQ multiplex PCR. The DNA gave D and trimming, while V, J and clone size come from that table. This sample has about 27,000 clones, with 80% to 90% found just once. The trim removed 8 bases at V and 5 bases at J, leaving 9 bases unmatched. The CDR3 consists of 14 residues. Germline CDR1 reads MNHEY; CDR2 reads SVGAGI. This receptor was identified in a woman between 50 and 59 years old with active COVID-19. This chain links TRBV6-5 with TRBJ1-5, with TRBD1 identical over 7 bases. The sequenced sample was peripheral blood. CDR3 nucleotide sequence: TGTGCCAGCTCTATCGACAGGGCCGATCAGCCCCAGCATTTT. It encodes CASSIDRADQPQHF.